The subject of this entry is one T cell receptor beta chain. Its antigen is unidentified. This sample is drawn from a study of T cells in localized non-small cell lung cancer. Whole-study results and caveats: Of the top 100 tumor clones, median around 60 were in adjacent lung, more than 25 among its top 100.

TCRdb's copy holds only in-frame clones and misses some; the assay was immunoSEQ multiplex PCR. The table lists 50,000 to 65,000 clones, roughly 81% of them singletons. This specimen consisted of PBMCs, obtained before any cancer treatment. The TCR sequence derives from a man aged 40-75 years with stage II lung adenocarcinoma.

This CDR3 is CASSGGGGQPQHF. CDR3 in DNA: TGTGCCAGTAGTGGGGGGGGAGGACAGCCCCAGCATTTT. The genes are TRBV19 and TRBJ1-5; possible D gene TRBD1, 5 bases. The CDR3 contains 13 residues. Germline CDR1 is LNHDA and CDR2 is SQIVND (reference sequence). The ends were cut back, 5 bases at V and 7 bases at J, with 12 bases in the middle.